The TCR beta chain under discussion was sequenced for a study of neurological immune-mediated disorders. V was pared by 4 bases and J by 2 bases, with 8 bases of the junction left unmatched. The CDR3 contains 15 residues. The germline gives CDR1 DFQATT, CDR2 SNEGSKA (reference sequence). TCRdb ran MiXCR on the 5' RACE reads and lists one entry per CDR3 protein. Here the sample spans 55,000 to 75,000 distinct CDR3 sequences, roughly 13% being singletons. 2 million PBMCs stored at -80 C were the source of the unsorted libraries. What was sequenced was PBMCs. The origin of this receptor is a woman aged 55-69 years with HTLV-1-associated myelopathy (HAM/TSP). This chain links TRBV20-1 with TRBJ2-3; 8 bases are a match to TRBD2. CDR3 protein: CSANGPGGFTDTQYF. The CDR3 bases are TGCAGTGCTAACGGGCCGGGAGGGTTCACAGATACGCAGTATTTT.